Below, 19 T cell receptor beta chains from the same sample are listed, as sequenced in a study of CD8+ T cells in alopecia areata. Treatment meaning: oral pan-JAK inhibitor, 5-10 mg twice daily. Extraction of RNA preceded its reverse transcription into cDNA, which served as the sequencing template. This table comes from immunoSEQ multiplex PCR, and its TCRdb copy is limited to in-frame clones, with some not included. The sample contains under 250,000 clones, roughly 56% of which appear only once. The material sequenced was CD4+ T cells sorted from blood, taken at week 4, from a patient treated with tofacitinib. These receptor sequences come from a human donor with alopecia areata.

V usage is TRBV7-2 and J usage is TRBJ1-5; D is unresolved. Germline CDR1 SGHTA, CDR2 FQGNSA. This CDR3 is built from 15 residues. Deletions cut 1 base from V and 3 bases from J, with 10 bases between. DNA of the CDR3: TGTGCCAGCAGCTTAGATTCCGCAGTCAATCAGCCCCAGCATTTT. Translation: CASSLDSAVNQPQHF.

The V call is TRBV29-1, the J call TRBJ2-3, with 8 bases identical to TRBD1. The J segment lost 6 bases and the V segment lost 6 bases, leaving 5 bases of the junction unmatched. This CDR3 region has 12 residues. Per the germline V gene, CDR1 is SQVTM and CDR2 is ANQGSEA. In DNA form, the CDR3 reads TGCAGCGTAATAGACAGGGGCGATACGCAGTATTTT. Translating it yields CSVIDRGDTQYF.

The rearrangement links TRBV29-1 to TRBJ1-6; possible D gene TRBD1, 5 bases. The V and J ends lost 5 bases and 5 bases respectively, with 10 bases between them. Germline CDR1 is SQVTM and CDR2 is ANQGSEA. The CDR3 totals 13 residues. As DNA, the CDR3 is TGCAGCGTTCAGGGAGGTCATAATTCACCCCTCCACTTT. Translation gives CSVQGGHNSPLHF.

The chain recombines TRBV30 with TRBJ1-2; D is unclear. V lost 0 bases, J lost 1 base, and 9 bases lay in between. There are 14 residues in the CDR3. The germline V gene encodes CDR1 GTSNPN and CDR2 SVGIG (reference sequence). The chain's CDR3 is CAWSVSGINYGYTF. The CDR3 DNA sequence: TGTGCCTGGAGTGTGTCGGGCATTAACTATGGCTACACCTTC.

This clone was found a few times. J is TRBJ2-7 and V is TRBV2; possible D gene TRBD1, 6 bases. CDR1 is SNHLY, CDR2 FYNNEI, per germline. V lost 9 bases to trimming and J lost 5 bases, with 14 bases between them. The CDR3 is made up of 12 amino acids. For the CDR3, the DNA is TGTGCCAGTACGGACAGCTACCACGAGCAGTACTTC. This translates into CASTDSYHEQYF.

V is TRBV19 and J is TRBJ1-1; D remains ambiguous. This CDR3 is 13 amino acids long. The germline V gene has CDR1 LNHDA and CDR2 SQIVND (reference sequence). With 7 bases removed from V and 0 bases from J, the gap between germline ends came to 9 bases. The CDR3 loop reads CASKVQLNTEAFF. CDR3 DNA sequence: TGTGCCAGTAAGGTACAGTTGAACACTGAAGCTTTCTTT. Drawing the rest from reference TRBV19 and TRBJ1-1, the complete variable domain is DGGITQSPKYLFRKEGQNVTLSCEQNLNHDAMYWYRQDPGQGLRLIYYSQIVNDFQKGDIAEGYSVSREKKESFPLTVTSAQKNPTAFYLCASKVQLNTEAFFGQGTRLTVV.

CDR3 sequence (DNA): TGTGCCAGCAGCTCGACAGTCTATGGCTACACCTTC. Protein product: CASSSTVYGYTF. This chain joins TRBV7-9 and TRBJ1-2, with D perhaps TRBD1 (5 bases). This CDR3 is built from 12 residues. Germline loops: CDR1 SEHNR, CDR2 FQNEAQ (reference sequence). Trimming shortened V by 4 bases and J by 4 bases, and 7 bases separated the two germline ends.

The V and J genes are TRBV29-1 and TRBJ1-5, with D perhaps TRBD1 (5 bases). Per germline, CDR1 SQVTM and CDR2 ANQGSEA. This CDR3 is 13 amino acids long. Trimming cost V 4 bases and J 1 base, with 8 bases left between them. Here the CDR3 DNA reads TGCAGCGTTGTGTGGGACAGCAATCAGCCCCAGCATTTT. It translates to CSVVWDSNQPQHF.

The gene calls are TRBV7-2 and TRBJ1-3; D is ambiguous. Germline assignment: CDR1 SGHTA and CDR2 FQGNSA. V lost 5 bases and J lost 11, with 13 bases in between. This CDR3 has 12 residues. Here the CDR3 DNA reads TGTGCCAGCAGCGCGACGGGCCCGGCCATATATTTT. Amino acids: CASSATGPAIYF.

The chain joins TRBV30 to TRBJ1-5, with D possibly matching TRBD1 (6 bases). Looked up from germline, CDR1 is GTSNPN and CDR2 is SVGIG (reference sequence). This CDR3 region has 13 residues. V was pared by 1 base and J by 7 bases, with 11 bases between. The CDR3 coding sequence is TGTGCCTGGAGTGGGTCAGGGGAGCAGCCCCAGCATTTT. This sequence encodes CAWSGSGEQPQHF.

This clone was picked up one time. The rearrangement links TRBV4-1 to TRBJ2-7; the D is unclear. This CDR3 has 12 amino acids. The ends were cut back, 5 bases at V and 3 bases at J, with 8 bases in the middle. Germline-derived CDR1 and CDR2 are MGHRA and YSYEKL. This chain's CDR3 is CASSGPLYEQYF. In DNA form, the CDR3 reads TGCGCCAGCAGCGGGCCGCTCTACGAGCAGTACTTC.

This chain links TRBV29-1 with TRBJ2-7, with D possibly being TRBD1 (7 bases). CDR1 is SQVTM and CDR2 is ANQGSEA in the germline V gene. V was pared by 6 bases and J by 7 bases, with 25 bases between. The CDR3 totals 15 residues. The CDR3 sequence is CSVITRTGGAGEQYF. CDR3 nucleotides: TGCAGCGTAATTACCCGGACAGGAGGGGCGGGAGAGCAGTACTTC.

The chain recombines TRBV25-1 with TRBJ2-3; D gene unclear. In germline, CDR1 is MGHDK, CDR2 SYGVNS. The V end lost 1 base, the J end lost 6 bases, and 8 bases lay between the germline ends. The CDR3 runs 13 residues. This CDR3 reads CASSEWSQDTQYF. CDR3 in DNA: TGTGCCAGCAGTGAATGGAGTCAGGATACGCAGTATTTT.

The chain recombines TRBV5-1 with TRBJ2-3, with D perhaps matching TRBD2 (5 bases). Germline V lookup: CDR1 SGHRS, CDR2 YFSETQ. The ends were cut back, 7 bases at V and 0 bases at J, with 21 bases in the middle. The CDR3 is 17 residues long. CDR3 loop: CASRYHDSGSSTDTQYF. CDR3 DNA sequence: TGCGCCAGCCGCTATCACGATTCGGGATCTAGCACAGATACGCAGTATTTT.

The chain employs TRBV27 and TRBJ2-7; D remains unclear. The CDR3 spans 13 residues. V was clipped by 0 bases and J by 3 bases, with 6 bases between them. Germline CDR1 reads MNHEY; CDR2 reads SMNVEV (reference sequence). CDR3 protein: CASSLSYGYEQYF. The CDR3 nucleotides read TGTGCCAGCAGTTTATCGTACGGCTACGAGCAGTACTTC.

This clone was seen only a few times. The V call is TRBV5-6, the J call TRBJ2-5; 9 nucleotides line up with TRBD2. With 0 bases clipped from V and 4 bases from J, the junction kept 7 bases outside the gene matches. Per germline, CDR1 SGHDT and CDR2 YYEEEE. This CDR3 contains 16 residues. CDR3 DNA sequence: TGTGCCAGCAGCTTGGTTGCGGGGGGGCCGAGAGAGACCCAGTACTTC. Protein product: CASSLVAGGPRETQYF.

This clone was picked up one time. This chain links TRBV5-4 with TRBJ2-1; TRBD2 matches 13 bases. With 2 bases clipped from V and 3 bases from J, the junction kept 2 bases outside the gene matches. The germline V gene encodes CDR1 SGHNT and CDR2 YYREEE (reference sequence). The CDR3 spans 16 residues. CDR3 in DNA: TGTGCCAGCAGCTTTGGGACTAGCGGGGTCTACAATGAGCAGTTCTTC. This gives the protein CASSFGTSGVYNEQFF.

V gene TRBV2 combines with J gene TRBJ1-2; no clear D gene. Germline-derived CDR1 and CDR2 are SNHLY and FYNNEI. V gave up 3 bases and J gave up 4 bases, with 9 bases separating them. This CDR3 is built from 13 residues. The CDR3 sequence: CASSEARSYGYTF. The DNA for the CDR3 is TGTGCCAGCAGTGAGGCCCGATCCTATGGCTACACCTTC.

This clone was seen only a few times. The J gene is TRBJ2-5, the V gene TRBV29-1; the D gene is possibly TRBD2 (7 bases). This CDR3 spans 13 amino acids. V lost 3 bases to trimming and J lost 5 bases, with 13 bases between them. Per germline, CDR1 SQVTM and CDR2 ANQGSEA. This CDR3 reads CSVESRGGETQYF. CDR3 in DNA: TGCAGCGTTGAGTCCAGGGGAGGGGAGACCCAGTACTTC.